This entry lists 27 T cell receptor beta chains sequenced from one sample in a study of CD8 T cells in ankylosing spondylitis. Study-wide results and caveats: Ankylosing spondylitis blood seemed to carry a telltale TCR beta motif made of several highly homologous variants.

TCRdb reprocessed the 5' RACE reads with MiXCR, giving one entry per CDR3 protein. Altogether hundreds of thousands of distinct CDR3 sequences are present, around 26% being singletons, with the ten largest covering approximately 1%. Their cognate antigens are unknown. Input material: blood, either unsorted or a sorted T cell fraction (not recorded which). The receptor set was obtained from a male donor with ankylosing spondylitis.

V is TRBV24-1 and J is TRBJ2-5; a possible D gene is TRBD2 (5 bases). V lost 3 bases and J lost 9, with 19 bases in between. Germline lookup yields CDR1 KGHDR and CDR2 SFDVKD. The CDR3 extends over 15 amino acids. CDR3 residues: CATSDEFGGSDSQYF. CDR3 bases: TGTGCCACCAGTGATGAGTTCGGTGGGTCGGACTCCCAGTACTTC.

Concerning this clonotype: The junction and the germline gene differ at one end; a read error may be behind it. This sequence joins TRBV3-1 and TRBJ2-7; the match to TRBD2 covers 10 bases. The CDR3 runs 12 residues. CDR1 and CDR2 from the germline V gene are LGHDT and YNNKEL (reference sequence). DNA of the CDR3: TGTGCCAGCAGCCCCCTAGCGGGAGTACCAGACTTC. Translating gives CASSPLAGVPDF.

The chain carries TRBV28 and TRBJ2-7; D gene uncertain. The CDR3 sequence is 13 residues long. Germline V gene data show CDR1 as MDHEN and CDR2 as SYDVKM. The V and J ends lost 5 bases and 7 bases respectively, with 15 bases between them. In DNA, the CDR3 is TGTGCCAGCAGTCTCAGGCCTTATGGGGAGCAGTACGTC. Amino acid sequence: CASSLRPYGEQYV.

This clonotype was recorded many times. The chain is built from TRBV24-1 and TRBJ2-4; D is possibly TRBD1 (6 bases). This CDR3 is built from 13 residues. CDR1 and CDR2 from the germline V gene are KGHDR and SFDVKD. V gave up 7 bases and J gave up 9 bases, with 15 bases separating them. In nucleotides, the CDR3 is TGTGCCACCAGCCCCAACAGGGACGGCATTCAGTACTTC. It specifies CATSPNRDGIQYF.

Here the CDR3 reads CATSVSNQPQHF. DNA for the CDR3: TGTGCCACCAGTGTCAGCAATCAGCCCCAGCATTTT. The chain links TRBV24-1 to TRBJ1-5; the D is unclear. The CDR3 totals 12 residues. Trimming removed 5 bases from V and 1 base from J, with 2 bases in between. Germline CDR1 is KGHDR and CDR2 is SFDVKD.

The rearrangement joins TRBV12-3 or TRBV12-4 to TRBJ1-2; no clear D gene. The CDR3 has 12 amino acids. V lost 5 bases, J lost 5 bases, and 9 bases lay in between. In DNA form, the CDR3 reads TGTGCCAGCAGTCCCAGCCAGTATGGCTACACCTTC. It is translated as CASSPSQYGYTF.

V is TRBV3-1 and J is TRBJ1-2; the D is unclear. CDR3 length: 13 residues. V lost 3 bases and J 5 bases, leaving 10 bases between the germline ends. Per the germline V gene, CDR1 is LGHDT and CDR2 is YNNKEL (reference sequence). This chain's CDR3 is CASSHLREYGYTF. As DNA, the CDR3 is TGTGCCAGCAGCCACCTTAGGGAGTATGGCTACACCTTC.

This chain uses TRBV6-1 with TRBJ2-1; D call uncertain. The CDR3 extends over 17 amino acids. V was pared by 7 bases and J by 5 bases, with 24 bases between. Germline V lookup: CDR1 MNHNS, CDR2 SASEGT. In DNA, the CDR3 is TGTGCCAGCACCCGTCCTGGGTGGCGAACTATAAACAATGAGCAGTTCTTC. Translating gives CASTRPGWRTINNEQFF.

This rearrangement joins TRBV5-1 to TRBJ1-1, with a weak D call TRBD1 (6 bases). Germline loops: CDR1 SGHRS, CDR2 YFSETQ. The CDR3 totals 15 residues. Trimming shortened V by 0 bases and J by 4 bases, and 13 bases separated the two germline ends. Here the CDR3 DNA reads TGCGCCAGCAGCTTGGCCGGGGGCAGGGCCACTGAAGCTTTCTTT. It encodes CASSLAGGRATEAFF.

The chain recombines TRBV6-1 with TRBJ1-1; D is unclear. The CDR3 length is 13 residues. Trimming took 7 bases from V and 9 from J, leaving 18 bases between them. In germline, CDR1 is MNHNS, CDR2 SASEGT. CDR3 DNA sequence: TGTGCCAGCACTCCCGGCGACCGGGCGAAAGCTTTCTTT. Its protein product is CASTPGDRAKAFF.

This clonotype showed up many times. The V gene is TRBV5-1, the J gene TRBJ1-5, with D maybe TRBD1 (6 bases). The CDR3 covers 14 residues. Germline CDR1 is SGHRS and CDR2 is YFSETQ. Trimming stripped 0 bases from V and 5 bases from J, with 9 bases between. CDR3 nucleotides: TGCGCCAGCAGCTTGGGGGGGCAGGATCAGCCCCAGCATTTT. Translation: CASSLGGQDQPQHF.

This chain connects TRBV5-1 to TRBJ2-7; D call uncertain. V was pared by 0 bases and J by 4 bases, with 8 bases between. Germline V gene lookup returns CDR1 SGHRS and CDR2 YFSETQ. The CDR3 loop spans 13 amino acids. The CDR3 loop is CASSLALRYEQYV. The CDR3 nucleotides are TGCGCCAGCAGCTTGGCTCTTAGATACGAGCAGTACGTC.

This clonotype was counted a single time. The rearrangement joins TRBV4-2 to TRBJ1-5; a possible D gene is TRBD1 (6 bases). Trimming removed 0 bases at V and 0 bases at J, with 12 bases between. This CDR3 comprises 17 residues. CDR1 is LGHNA, CDR2 YNFKEQ, per germline. This CDR3 is CASSQDPTGFSNQPQHF. The CDR3 bases are TGTGCCAGCAGCCAAGATCCCACAGGGTTTAGCAATCAGCCCCAGCATTTT.

The chain combines TRBV10-3 with TRBJ2-2, with 11 bases lining up with TRBD2. From germline, CDR1 is ENHRY and CDR2 SYGVKD. The CDR3 runs to 18 residues. Trimming took 6 bases from V and 0 from J; bases not matched to a gene: 9. In nucleotides, the CDR3 is TGTGCCATCAGCGAGACAATAGCGGGAGGGCCGAACACCGGGGAGCTGTTTTTT. This encodes CAISETIAGGPNTGELFF.

The rearrangement links TRBV7-9 to TRBJ2-3; D ambiguous. Per the germline V gene, CDR1 is SEHNR and CDR2 is FQNEAQ (reference sequence). The CDR3 sequence is 13 residues long. V lost 3 bases to trimming and J lost 8 bases, with 12 bases between them. In nucleotides, the CDR3 is TGTGCCAGCAGCTTGAGTGGAGTGGGTACGCAGTATTTT. This codes for CASSLSGVGTQYF.

V is TRBV20-1 and J is TRBJ2-7, with 7 bases identical to TRBD1. Germline CDR1 and CDR2: DFQATT and SNEGSKA (reference sequence). The CDR3 loop spans 13 amino acids. V shed 6 bases and J 2 bases; nucleotides not matched to a gene: 7. CDR3 residues: CSAPDRYPYEQYF. Here the CDR3 DNA reads TGCAGTGCCCCGGACAGGTACCCCTACGAGCAGTACTTC.

CDR3 sequence: CASSLQGAGAEAFF. Here the CDR3 DNA reads TGTGCCAGCAGCTTGCAGGGGGCAGGTGCTGAAGCTTTCTTT. The chain links TRBV7-8 to TRBJ1-1; 8 nucleotides agree with TRBD1. J lost 6 bases, V lost 3 bases, and 6 bases had no gene match. Germline CDR1 reads SGHVS; CDR2 reads FQNEAQ. The CDR3 has 14 residues.

The CDR3 spells CASSSTGEQYF. In nucleotides, the CDR3 is TGTGCCAGCAGCTCGACCGGCGAGCAGTACTTC. The chain joins TRBV14 to TRBJ2-7; D is uncertain. CDR1 and CDR2 (germline): SGHDN, FVKESK. The V end was cut by 5 bases, the J end by 6 bases, with 8 bases between. The CDR3 spans 11 residues.

This chain joins TRBV4-1 and TRBJ2-1; 8 bases align to TRBD2. Germline CDR1 reads MGHRA; CDR2 reads YSYEKL. The CDR3 runs 17 residues. Unmatched junction bases numbered 10, after V lost 3 bases and J lost 3 bases. The CDR3 loop reads CASSHRGRGAFYNEQFF. DNA for the CDR3: TGCGCCAGCAGCCACCGTGGGCGGGGGGCCTTCTACAATGAGCAGTTCTTC.

This sequence joins TRBV10-1 and TRBJ2-3; D is perhaps TRBD2 (5 bases). V lost 6 bases and J lost 6, with 10 bases in between. The V gene's germline CDR1 is WNHNN and CDR2 SYGVQD (reference sequence). The CDR3 has 12 residues. The DNA for the CDR3 is TGCGCCAGCAGCGAGGGAGTGGATACGCAGTATTTT. Encoded protein: CASSEGVDTQYF.

This clonotype was found a few times. The chain combines TRBV11-2 with TRBJ1-1; D is undetermined. The germline V gene has CDR1 SGHAT and CDR2 FQNNGV. The CDR3 is 13 residues long. V was trimmed by 1 base and J by 3 bases, leaving 6 bases between them. CDR3 protein: CASSLVPYTEAFF. For the CDR3, the DNA is TGTGCCAGCAGCTTAGTCCCGTACACTGAAGCTTTCTTT.

This clonotype was seen a few times. The CDR3 DNA sequence: TGTGCCAGCAGTTCGGGGACACCCGGGAGAGCTTTCTTT. It translates to CASSSGTPGRAFF. This chain joins TRBV12-3 or TRBV12-4 and TRBJ1-1; weak D call: TRBD1 (6 bases). The V gene lost 4 bases and the J gene lost 10 bases, with 16 bases spanning the gap. The CDR3 is made up of 13 amino acids.

This clonotype was seen a handful of times. The rearrangement links TRBV12-3 or TRBV12-4 to TRBJ1-3, with D perhaps TRBD1 (5 bases). Trimming removed 6 bases from V and 0 bases from J, with 18 bases in between. The CDR3 sequence is 17 residues long. The CDR3 loop is CASSRGVEIDSGNTIYF. The CDR3 DNA sequence: TGTGCCAGCAGCCGGGGCGTCGAGATTGACTCTGGAAACACCATATATTTT.

This clonotype was recorded only once. The chain links TRBV7-9 to TRBJ2-3; perhaps TRBD1 as D (5 bases). Germline-derived CDR1 and CDR2 are SEHNR and FQNEAQ (reference sequence). This CDR3 contains 15 residues. Trimming took off 1 base at V and 2 bases at J, with 10 bases between the two ends. CDR3: CASSLGQTYTDTQYF. The CDR3, as DNA: TGTGCCAGCAGCTTAGGACAGACTTACACAGATACGCAGTATTTT.

V and J are TRBV20-1 and TRBJ2-7; TRBD2 matches at 9 bases. Germline V gene sequence: CDR1 DFQATT, CDR2 SNEGSKA (reference sequence). The CDR3 extends over 12 amino acids. CDR3 sequence (DNA): TGCAGCTACATGGTGGTAGCGGGAGAACAGTACTTC. Translated, it gives CSYMVVAGEQYF.

The chain carries TRBV12-3 or TRBV12-4 and TRBJ1-1; TRBD1 might be the D (5 bases). Trimming took 6 bases from V and 3 from J, leaving 14 bases between them. There are 14 residues in the CDR3. The CDR3 DNA follows: TGTGCCAGCAGCTTCACCGGGGGTTACACTGAAGCTTTCTTT. This encodes CASSFTGGYTEAFF.

The V and J genes are TRBV20-1 and TRBJ2-3; D is ambiguous. The V end lost 6 bases, the J end lost 4 bases, and 14 bases lay between the germline ends. The CDR3 has 13 residues. The germline V gene has CDR1 DFQATT and CDR2 SNEGSKA (reference sequence). This CDR3 reads CSAPWLGADTQYF. CDR3 coding DNA: TGCAGTGCCCCCTGGTTAGGAGCAGATACGCAGTATTTT.